This T cell receptor (beta chain) was observed in a study of T cell clonality in common variable immunodeficiency (dated by TCRdb to between 2014 and 2017). Looking up the germline V gene yields CDR1 MNHNS and CDR2 SASEGT. V has 3 bases trimmed and J has 10 bases trimmed; junction bases matching no gene number 4. Including the terminal cysteine and phenylalanine, the CDR3 comprises 14 residues. Sequencing covers 33 bases of the CDR3, shown here with the frame starting at base 1. Equivalent amounts of genomic DNA from CVID and control samples were used as sequencing input. For every sample, a 60 bp segment covering the rearranged TCRbeta CDR3 region was amplified and then sequenced. The immunoSEQ assay, a bias-corrected multiplex PCR with high-throughput sequencing, was employed for TCRbeta amplification. For the original study's pipeline: Every unique nucleotide sequence counted as a clone and was annotated with V, D and J genes, copy number and frequency. Sequences were labeled productive if in frame, and non-productive if out of frame or containing stop codons. As previously described, Shannon's entropy was used to calculate clonality. The predicted amino acid sequences of productive clones were used to derive mean CDR3 Kyte-Doolittle hydropathy. The R hclust function was used to hierarchically cluster scaled V gene usage with Manhattan distance and complete linkage. Sharing of clones by CDR3 amino acid sequence was evaluated by resampling 12 repertoires per group over 100 rounds. The repertoires were searched for about 70 published EBV-specific TCRbeta sequences and 245 published CMV-specific TCRbeta sequences. A couple of CVID samples yielding fewer than 10,000 sequences were excluded from analysis, leaving approximately 42 CVID repertoires. The immuneACCESS repertoire file appears here via TCRdb, limited to in-frame rearrangements. These files lack a portion of the clones; in checked studies, under half of the deficit traces to unresolved V genes, and the cause of the others is not known. V and J calls and clone size are given by that table; D and trimming were obtained from the DNA. The table gives more than 35,000 clones for this sample, with none occurring only once. The ten largest clones take up 2.5% to 3.5% of the sample.

Predominantly Caucasian heritage was noted among both the CVID patients and the healthy controls. From each donor, 5 to 8 ml of heparinized peripheral whole blood was collected. Genomic DNA from adults with common variable immune deficiency (CVID) and from healthy adult controls was the source for sequencing TCRbeta CDR3 repertoires. A total of roughly 22 healthy adult volunteers (around 12 female and some 10 male; age range roughly 23 to 75 years, mean age about 34) were included in the control group. Diluted blood was subjected to density centrifugation over Hypaque 1077 or Ficoll-Paque for isolation of peripheral blood mononuclear cells. Unsorted mononuclear cells served as the source of genomic DNA, which was extracted either by Qiagen column purification or by a centrifugation-based method. General study outcomes and caveats: According to the authors, finding the cause of the higher clonality in CVID would require sequencing the repertoires of T cell subpopulations. Differences among patients in the CVID cohort limited the correlations between repertoire features and clinical complications. CVID TCRbeta sequences were reported to have fewer deletions and N-nucleotide insertions and to lack highly modified clones with 13 or more V deletions. Even though DNA input was the same, control samples had an average of around 82,000 unique sequences each, compared with roughly 30,000 in CVID samples. Fewer TCRbeta clones were shared among CVID subjects than among healthy controls (p < 0.0001). Compared with healthy controls, CVID subjects showed increased TCRbeta clonality (t-test p = 0.018), a feature most characteristic of about a third of subjects.

This clone has a count of ten or more. Its antigen is currently not known. Read sequence stops 3 residues before the CDR3 end, and the germline J gene provides the missing end. Sequenced sample: peripheral blood mononuclear cells. This clonotype was obtained from a person between 18 and 69 years old in good health. The chain links TRBV6-1 with TRBJ1-6; 9 middle bases align to TRBD1. CDR3 DNA, as far as it was read: TGTGCCAGCAGTGAGGGACAGGGAGAGTCACCC. This gives the protein CASSEGQGESP. The CDR3 as a whole reads CASSEGQGESPLHF.